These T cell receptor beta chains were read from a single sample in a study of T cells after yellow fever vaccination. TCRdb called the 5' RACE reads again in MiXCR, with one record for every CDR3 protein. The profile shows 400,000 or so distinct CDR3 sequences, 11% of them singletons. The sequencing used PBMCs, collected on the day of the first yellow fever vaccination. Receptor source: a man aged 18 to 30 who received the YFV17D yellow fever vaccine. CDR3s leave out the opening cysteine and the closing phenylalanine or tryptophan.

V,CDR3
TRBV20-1,SARPRFEAGGRLYQETQY
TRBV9,ASSPRVGGAGNTIY
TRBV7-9,ASTVTGTGESGELF
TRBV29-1,SVEEGQGTHEQY
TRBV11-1,ASSSALVGGWGPYNEQF
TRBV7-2,ASSLTNVNYGYT
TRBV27,ASSVSPNTDTQY
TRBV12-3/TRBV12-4,ASSPGGGFWYTQY
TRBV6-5,ASSYEGRYGYT
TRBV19,ASRTGYGAKNIQY
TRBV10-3,ASMGLNEQF
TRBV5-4,ASSFQSGGNTIY
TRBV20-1,SASPGGSSYEQY
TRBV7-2,ASSPYTGTDSEAF
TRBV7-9,ASSQDQGWTEAF
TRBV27,ASRPGTGFGYT
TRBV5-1,ASSGGAFGTDTQY
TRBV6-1,ASSPMGGAGGELF
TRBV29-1,SVLPGTNTEAF
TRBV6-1,ASRTWGDISNQPQH
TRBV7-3,ASSRRGKGEQF
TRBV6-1,ASSRDEGQLGYEQY
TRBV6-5,ASSRDPGSYT
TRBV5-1,ASSLGDGNTEAF
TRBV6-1,ASSVVAGEGDTQY
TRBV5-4,ASSLEGVGVKLF
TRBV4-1,ASRRGSRAGGIPGEQF
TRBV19,ASSIGTDGPYGYT
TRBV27,ASRQGGRAF
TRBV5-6,ASTKTGLNQPQH
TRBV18,ASSPTRGGTDTQY
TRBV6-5,ASSGLAGDTQY
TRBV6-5,ASSYSNRNYGYT
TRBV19,ASSSTGTYGSPLH
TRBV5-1,ASSRFRGSGGANVLT
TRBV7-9,ASSPGMIAKNIQY
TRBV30,AWSSSSINEQF
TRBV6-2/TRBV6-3,ASGRISGANVLT
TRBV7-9,ASSLRVTQY
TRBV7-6,ASSSGQGATEAF
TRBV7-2,ASSLALYTDTQY
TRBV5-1,ASSSWTGSRDTQY
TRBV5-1,ASSLAEGRSGNTIY
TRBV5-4,ASSLGDRGYEQY
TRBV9,ASSPFFTDTQY
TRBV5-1,ASSLGSNTGELF
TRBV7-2,ASSATSGGSYGYT
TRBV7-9,ASSSTEAGGRAF
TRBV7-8,ASSLGGQGASGRY
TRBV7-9,ASSLAQAGYTEAF
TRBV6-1,ASNRQGVNTEAF
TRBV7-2,ASSLGGGRGDTQY
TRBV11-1,ASSFQPGLRRANEKLF
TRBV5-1,ASSLDPTDSGNTIY